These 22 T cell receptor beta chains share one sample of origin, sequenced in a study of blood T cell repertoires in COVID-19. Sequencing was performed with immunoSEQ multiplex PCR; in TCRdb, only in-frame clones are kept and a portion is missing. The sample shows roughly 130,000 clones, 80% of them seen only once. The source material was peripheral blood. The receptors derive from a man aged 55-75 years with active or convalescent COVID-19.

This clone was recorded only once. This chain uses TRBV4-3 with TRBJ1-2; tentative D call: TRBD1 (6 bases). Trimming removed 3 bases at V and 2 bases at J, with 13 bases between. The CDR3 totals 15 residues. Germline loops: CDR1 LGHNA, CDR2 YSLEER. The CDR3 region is CASSQVTGLNYGYTF. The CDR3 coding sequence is TGCGCCAGCAGCCAGGTGACAGGATTGAACTATGGCTACACCTTC.

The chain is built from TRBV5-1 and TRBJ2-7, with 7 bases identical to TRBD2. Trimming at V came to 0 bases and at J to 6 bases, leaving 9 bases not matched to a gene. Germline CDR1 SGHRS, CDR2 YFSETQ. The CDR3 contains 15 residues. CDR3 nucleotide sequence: TGCGCCAGCAGCTTGGCGGGCGGGAGTAATTTCGAGCAGTACTTC. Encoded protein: CASSLAGGSNFEQYF.

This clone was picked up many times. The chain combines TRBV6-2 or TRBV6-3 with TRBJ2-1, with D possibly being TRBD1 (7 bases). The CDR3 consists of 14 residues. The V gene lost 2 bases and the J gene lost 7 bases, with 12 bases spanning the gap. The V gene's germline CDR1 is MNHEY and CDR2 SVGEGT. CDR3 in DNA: TGTGCCAGCAGTTACGGGCAGGGGGGAAATGAGCAGTTCTTC. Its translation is CASSYGQGGNEQFF.

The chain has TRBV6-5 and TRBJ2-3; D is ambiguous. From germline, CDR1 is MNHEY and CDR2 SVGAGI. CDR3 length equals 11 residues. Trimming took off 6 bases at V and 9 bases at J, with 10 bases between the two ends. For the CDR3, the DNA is TGTGCCAGCAGCTACAAGAGAACGCAGTATTTT. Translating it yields CASSYKRTQYF.

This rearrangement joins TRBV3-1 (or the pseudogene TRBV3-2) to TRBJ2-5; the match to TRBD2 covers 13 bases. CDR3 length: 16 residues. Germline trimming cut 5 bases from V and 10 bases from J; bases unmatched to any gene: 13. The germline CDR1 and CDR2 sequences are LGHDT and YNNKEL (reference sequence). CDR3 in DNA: TGTGCCAGCAGCTTACCCCCACTAGCGGGAGGGCCCTACCAGTACTTC. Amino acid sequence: CASSLPPLAGGPYQYF.

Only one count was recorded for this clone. The CDR3, as DNA: TGTGCCTTCCCGGGGACTTTCTCCGGGAATGGGGCCAACGTCCTGACTTTC. Amino acid sequence: CAFPGTFSGNGANVLTF. J is TRBJ2-6 and V is TRBV30; TRBD2 might be the D (6 bases). Germline CDR1 is GTSNPN and CDR2 is SVGIG (reference sequence). This CDR3 region has 17 residues. V was shortened by 7 bases and J by 3 bases, with 22 bases between the two germline ends.

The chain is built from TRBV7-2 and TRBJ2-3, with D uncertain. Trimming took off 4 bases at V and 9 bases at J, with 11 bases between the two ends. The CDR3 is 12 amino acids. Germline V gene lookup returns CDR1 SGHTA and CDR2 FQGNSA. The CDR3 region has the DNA TGTGCCAGCAGCTCGTCCTCAGGAACGCAGTATTTT. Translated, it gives CASSSSSGTQYF.

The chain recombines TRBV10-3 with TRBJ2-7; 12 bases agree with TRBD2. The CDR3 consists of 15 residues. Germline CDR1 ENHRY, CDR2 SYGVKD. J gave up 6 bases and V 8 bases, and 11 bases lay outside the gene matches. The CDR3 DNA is TGTGCCATCGGAAGACTAGCGGGAGAATATAGCGAGCAGTACTTC. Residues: CAIGRLAGEYSEQYF.

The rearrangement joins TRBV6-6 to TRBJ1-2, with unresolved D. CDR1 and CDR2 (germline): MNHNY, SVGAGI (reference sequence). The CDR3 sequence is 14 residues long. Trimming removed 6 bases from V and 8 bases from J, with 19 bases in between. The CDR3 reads CASSAEGSFGGYTF. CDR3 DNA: TGTGCCAGCAGCGCCGAGGGCTCCTTCGGAGGCTACACCTTC.

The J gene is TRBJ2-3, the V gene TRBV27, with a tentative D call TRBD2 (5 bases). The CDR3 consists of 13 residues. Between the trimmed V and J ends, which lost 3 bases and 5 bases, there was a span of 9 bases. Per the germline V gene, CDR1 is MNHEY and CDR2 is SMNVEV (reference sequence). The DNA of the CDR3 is TGTGCCAGCAGTTTGGCTAGCTTAGATACGCAGTATTTT. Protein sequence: CASSLASLDTQYF.

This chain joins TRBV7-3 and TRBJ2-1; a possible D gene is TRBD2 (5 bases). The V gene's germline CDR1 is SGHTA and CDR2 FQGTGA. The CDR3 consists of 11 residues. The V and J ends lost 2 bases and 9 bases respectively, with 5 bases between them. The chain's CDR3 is CASSLGSEQFF. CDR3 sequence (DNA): TGTGCCAGCAGCTTAGGGAGTGAGCAGTTCTTC.

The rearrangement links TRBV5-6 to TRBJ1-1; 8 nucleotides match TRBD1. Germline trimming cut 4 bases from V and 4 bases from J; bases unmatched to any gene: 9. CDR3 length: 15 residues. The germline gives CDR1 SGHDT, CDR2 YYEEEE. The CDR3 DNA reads TGTGCCAGCAGCGTGATCAGGGGGCCAAGCACTGAAGCTTTCTTT. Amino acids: CASSVIRGPSTEAFF.

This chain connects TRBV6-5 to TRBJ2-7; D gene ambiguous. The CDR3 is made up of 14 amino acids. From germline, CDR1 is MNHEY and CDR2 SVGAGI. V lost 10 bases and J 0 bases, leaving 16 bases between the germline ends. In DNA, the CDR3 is TGTGCCACGGAAGGAGTGAGCGCCTCCTACGAGCAGTACTTC. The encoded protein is CATEGVSASYEQYF.

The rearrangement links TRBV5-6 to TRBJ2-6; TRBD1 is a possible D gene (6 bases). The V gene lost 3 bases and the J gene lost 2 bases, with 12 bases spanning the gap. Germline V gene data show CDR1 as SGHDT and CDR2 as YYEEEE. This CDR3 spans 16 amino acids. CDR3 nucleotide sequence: TGTGCCAGCAGCTCCGAGGCAGGGGCTGGGGCCAACGTCCTGACTTTC. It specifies CASSSEAGAGANVLTF.

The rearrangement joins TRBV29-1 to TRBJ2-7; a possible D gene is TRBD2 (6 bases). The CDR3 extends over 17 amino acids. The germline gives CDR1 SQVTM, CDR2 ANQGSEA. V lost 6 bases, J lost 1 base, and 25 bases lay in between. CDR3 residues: CSVAGLTPIGGSYEQYF. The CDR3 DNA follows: TGCAGCGTGGCCGGACTAACTCCGATTGGTGGATCCTACGAGCAGTACTTC.

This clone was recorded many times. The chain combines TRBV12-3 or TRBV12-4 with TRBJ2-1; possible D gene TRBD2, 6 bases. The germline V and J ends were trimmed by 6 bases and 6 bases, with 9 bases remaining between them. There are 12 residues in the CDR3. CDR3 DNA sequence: TGTGCCAGCAGCCGACTAGTCAATGAGCAGTTCTTC. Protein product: CASSRLVNEQFF.

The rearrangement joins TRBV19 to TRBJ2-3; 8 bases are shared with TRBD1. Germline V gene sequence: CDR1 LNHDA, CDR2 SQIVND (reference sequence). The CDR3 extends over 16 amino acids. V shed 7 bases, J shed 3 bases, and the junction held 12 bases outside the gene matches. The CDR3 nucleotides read TGTGCCAGTACCCAGAGGGCACAGGGGGAGACAGATACGCAGTATTTT. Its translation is CASTQRAQGETDTQYF.

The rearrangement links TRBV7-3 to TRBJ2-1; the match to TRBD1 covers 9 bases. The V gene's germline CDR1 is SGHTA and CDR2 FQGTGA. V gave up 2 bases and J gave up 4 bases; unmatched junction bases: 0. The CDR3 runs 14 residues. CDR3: CASSLGQGYNEQFF. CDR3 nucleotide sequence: TGTGCCAGCAGCTTAGGACAGGGGTACAATGAGCAGTTCTTC. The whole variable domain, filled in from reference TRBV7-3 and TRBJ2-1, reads GAGVSQTPSNKVTEKGKYVELRCDPISGHTALYWYRQSLGQGPEFLIYFQGTGAADDSGLPNDRFFAVRPEGSVSTLKIQRTERGDSAVYLCASSLGQGYNEQFFGPGTRLTVL.

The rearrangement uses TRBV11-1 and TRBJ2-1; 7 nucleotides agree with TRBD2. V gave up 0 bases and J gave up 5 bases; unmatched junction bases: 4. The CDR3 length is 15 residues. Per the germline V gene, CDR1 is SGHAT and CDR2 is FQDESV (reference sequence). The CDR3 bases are TGTGCCAGCAGCTTAGCGGGGGGGTACAACAATGAGCAGTTCTTC. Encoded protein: CASSLAGGYNNEQFF.

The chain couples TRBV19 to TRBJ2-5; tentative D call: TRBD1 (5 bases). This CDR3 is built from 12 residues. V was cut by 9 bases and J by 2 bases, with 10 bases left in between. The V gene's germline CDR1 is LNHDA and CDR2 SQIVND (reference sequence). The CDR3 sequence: CASQGFQETQYF. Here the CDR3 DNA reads TGTGCCAGCCAGGGTTTTCAAGAGACCCAGTACTTC. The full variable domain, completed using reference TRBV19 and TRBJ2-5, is DGGITQSPKYLFRKEGQNVTLSCEQNLNHDAMYWYRQDPGQGLRLIYYSQIVNDFQKGDIAEGYSVSREKKESFPLTVTSAQKNPTAFYLCASQGFQETQYFGPGTRLLVL.

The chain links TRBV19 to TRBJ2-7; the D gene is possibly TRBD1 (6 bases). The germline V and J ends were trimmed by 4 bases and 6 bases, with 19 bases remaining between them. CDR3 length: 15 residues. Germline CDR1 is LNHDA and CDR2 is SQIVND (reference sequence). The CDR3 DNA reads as TGTGCCAGTAGTACTGGGACACTCACTAGGGGCGAGCAGTACTTC. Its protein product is CASSTGTLTRGEQYF.

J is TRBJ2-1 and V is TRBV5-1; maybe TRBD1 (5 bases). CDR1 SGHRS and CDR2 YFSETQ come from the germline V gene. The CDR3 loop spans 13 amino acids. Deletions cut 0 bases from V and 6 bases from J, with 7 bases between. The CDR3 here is CASSLGRANEQFF. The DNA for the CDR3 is TGCGCCAGCAGCTTGGGCAGGGCCAATGAGCAGTTCTTC.